Detailed here is one T cell receptor (beta chain). The data derive from a study of blood T cell repertoires in COVID-19. Seattle patient enrollment occurred during active infection, with longitudinal follow-up thereafter. The CDR3 consists of 19 residues. V dropped 5 bases and J dropped 3; count of bases not matched to a gene: 15. The V gene's germline CDR1 is MNHEY and CDR2 SMNVEV (reference sequence). Original processing notes: Reference gene primer amplification gave estimated nucleated cell counts. TCRdb's copy holds only in-frame clones and misses some; the assay was immunoSEQ multiplex PCR. That table furnishes V, J and clone size, whereas the DNA furnished D and trimming. The repertoire has about 170,000 clones, about 90% of them found once; the top ten carry approximately 4.9%.

Sequenced sample: peripheral blood. The receptor's source is a man aged 30-40 years with COVID-19, enrolled during active disease. V usage is TRBV27 and J usage is TRBJ2-1; 11 bases align to TRBD2. Here the CDR3 reads CASSPVTVPGLAVYNEQFF. The CDR3 DNA is TGTGCCAGCAGTCCAGTGACAGTTCCGGGACTAGCGGTCTACAATGAGCAGTTCTTC.